The 10 T cell receptor beta chains below come from one sample, sequenced in a study of regulatory T cells in long-lasting Graves disease (dated by TCRdb to the early 2020s). The library was produced with multiplex PCR. TCRdb names Illumina HiSeq 4000 as the instrument used. To build TCR beta libraries, CDR3 regions were amplified by Arm-PCR using iRepertoire HTBI primers. TCRdb passed the public sequencing reads through fastp at Q25 and MiXCR, retaining productive beta sequences. CDR3 protein sequences are deduplicated, and each keeps its most common genes and DNA. The sample contains around 500,000 distinct CDR3 sequences, 15% to 20% of them found a single time. The ten largest make up more than 20% of the sample. The sample's time point, from its label and the paper: newly diagnosed GD, antithyroid drugs for less than 3 months. For both TCR sequencing and RNA sequencing, RNA was extracted from PBMCs in TRIzol.

This sample also appeared in a second study, on T cells in Graves' hyperthyroidism and ophthalmopathy.

Material: peripheral blood mononuclear cells (PBMCs), obtained at new diagnosis, from a patient treated with antithyroid drugs. Receptor source: a woman aged 35-60 years with Graves disease. Donor details come from another sample of the same person, matched by shared clones.

As concerns this clonotype: A much bigger clone sits one base away, suggesting this may be a read error. This chain connects TRBV2 to TRBJ2-7; D is unclear. The CDR3 loop spans 13 amino acids. Germline V gene lookup returns CDR1 SNHLY and CDR2 FYNNEI. V lost 3 bases and J lost 0, with 6 bases in between. The CDR3 region has the DNA TGTGCCAGCAGTGATTGGAGCTCCTACGAGCAGTACTTC. It encodes CASSDWSSYEQYF.

This clonotype was counted many times. V is TRBV11-2 and J is TRBJ2-7, with 8 positions matching TRBD1. Trimming took 3 bases from V and 3 from J; bases not matched to a gene: 7. The CDR3 consists of 15 residues. Germline CDR1 and CDR2: SGHAT and FQNNGV. The CDR3 region has the DNA TGTGCCAGCAGCTTCCTCGGACAGGGTAACTACGAGCAGTACTTC. Amino acid sequence: CASSFLGQGNYEQYF.

This clonotype was recorded a few times. A far larger clone is one nucleotide away, so this likely arose from a read error. The chain recombines TRBV19 with TRBJ1-1; a weak D match, TRBD1 (5 bases). Deletions cut 5 bases from V and 0 bases from J, with 7 bases between. There are 13 residues in the CDR3. The germline V gene has CDR1 LNHDA and CDR2 SQIVND (reference sequence). The CDR3 sequence: CASSGTMNTEAFF. The CDR3 DNA is TGTGCCAGTAGTGGGACTATGAACACTGAAGCTTTCTTT.

This clonotype was seen only a few times. The genes are TRBV4-1 and TRBJ1-4; no definite D call. Germline V gene sequence: CDR1 MGHRA, CDR2 YSYEKL. V gave up 4 bases and J gave up 7 bases, with 7 bases separating them. The CDR3 length is 12 residues. The CDR3 loop reads CASSPEGEKLFF. As DNA, the CDR3 is TGCGCCAGCAGCCCCGAGGGTGAAAAACTGTTTTTT.

This clonotype was counted at least ten times. The gene calls are TRBV5-1 and TRBJ1-6; D is perhaps TRBD1 (5 bases). The germline CDR1 and CDR2 sequences are SGHRS and YFSETQ. The CDR3 loop spans 14 amino acids. V lost 3 bases to trimming and J lost 7 bases, with 11 bases between them. Written as DNA, the CDR3 is TGCGCCAGCAGCTCCGGGACCGAGAATTCACCCCTCCACTTT. Translating gives CASSSGTENSPLHF.

This clonotype was seen many times. This rearrangement joins TRBV27 to TRBJ1-1, with unresolved D. Trimming shortened V by 8 bases and J by 1 base, and 8 bases separated the two germline ends. The length of the CDR3 is 12 residues. Germline assignment: CDR1 MNHEY and CDR2 SMNVEV (reference sequence). The CDR3 bases are TGTGCCAGCTTAGCGGGGAACACTGAAGCTTTCTTT. Its protein product is CASLAGNTEAFF.

This clonotype occurred a few times. The chain recombines TRBV6-1 with TRBJ1-2, with D possibly TRBD1 on 6 matching bases. The V end was cut by 5 bases, the J end by 0 bases, with 10 bases between. The CDR3 has 14 residues. Germline V gives CDR1 MNHNS, CDR2 SASEGT. The CDR3 nucleotides are TGTGCCAGCAGTCAAGGGACAACTAACTATGGCTACACCTTC. Residues: CASSQGTTNYGYTF.

The chain uses TRBV10-3 and TRBJ1-1; D is uncertain. This CDR3 spans 15 amino acids. Germline V gene data show CDR1 as ENHRY and CDR2 as SYGVKD. Trimming cost V 2 bases and J 3 bases, with 13 bases left between them. The CDR3 is CAISEPGQRDTEAFF. CDR3 in DNA: TGTGCCATCAGTGAGCCGGGCCAGCGGGACACTGAAGCTTTCTTT.

At least ten counts were recorded for this clonotype. V and J are TRBV27 and TRBJ1-5; 7 nucleotides line up with TRBD1. The CDR3 is made up of 13 amino acids. With V trimmed by 11 bases and J by 4 bases, 8 bases remained unmatched. Germline loops: CDR1 MNHEY, CDR2 SMNVEV (reference sequence). Here the CDR3 DNA reads TGTGCCGCAGGGGGGCTGGGGAATCAGCCCCAGCATTTT. Translated, it gives CAAGGLGNQPQHF.

The chain couples TRBV18 to TRBJ2-7, with 7 positions matching TRBD1. V shed 3 bases and J 7 bases; nucleotides not matched to a gene: 15. This CDR3 has 16 amino acids. Germline CDR1 and CDR2: KGHSH and LQKENI. CDR3 sequence reads: CASSPQGQPSLTEQYF. CDR3 nucleotide sequence: TGTGCCAGCTCACCCCAGGGACAGCCTTCGCTAACGGAGCAGTACTTC.